This entry lists 12 T cell receptor beta chains sequenced from one sample in a study of a mutant IDH1 vaccine in newly diagnosed glioma. Sequencing was performed with immunoSEQ multiplex PCR; in TCRdb, only in-frame clones are kept and a portion is missing. The table includes tens of thousands of clones, 80% to 90% detected once. The time point denotes: week 47, end of study. Each vaccine dose was 300 ug of mutant IDH1 20-mer peptide, with topical imiquimod. For these TCRs, the target antigens are not known. The input for sequencing was PBMCs, taken from a glioma patient whose treatment included an IDH1 peptide vaccine. The receptors were sampled from a man aged 40-49 years with glioma.

V usage is TRBV4-3 and J usage is TRBJ2-5, with 10 bases identical to TRBD1. The J segment lost 5 bases and the V segment lost 4 bases, leaving 4 bases of the junction unmatched. The CDR3 contains 14 residues. Germline values: CDR1 LGHNA, CDR2 YSLEER. The CDR3 reads CASSPRTGGETQYF. Written as DNA, the CDR3 is TGCGCCAGCAGCCCACGGACAGGGGGGGAGACCCAGTACTTC.

The chain links TRBV28 to TRBJ2-5; a weak D match, TRBD2 (6 bases). V lost 3 bases to trimming and J lost 2 bases, with 22 bases between them. Germline V gives CDR1 MDHEN, CDR2 SYDVKM. There are 18 residues in the CDR3. The CDR3 sequence: CASSFSGRGGVKQETQYF. The CDR3 DNA sequence: TGTGCCAGCAGTTTTTCGGGGCGTGGAGGGGTTAAACAAGAGACCCAGTACTTC.

The V and J genes are TRBV6-4 and TRBJ2-1; D may be TRBD2 (6 bases). The V end was cut by 5 bases, the J end by 3 bases, with 11 bases between. The CDR3 is 14 residues long. The germline V gene has CDR1 MRHNA and CDR2 SNTAGT. The CDR3 DNA reads as TGTGCCAGCAGTCCTAGCGTTGACTACAATGAGCAGTTCTTC. It encodes CASSPSVDYNEQFF.

The rearrangement uses TRBV19 and TRBJ2-3; TRBD2 is a possible D gene (5 bases). The V end was cut by 6 bases, the J end by 6 bases, with 10 bases between. Germline V gives CDR1 LNHDA, CDR2 SQIVND (reference sequence). This CDR3 contains 12 residues. Here the CDR3 reads CASRAGSDTQYF. CDR3 DNA: TGTGCCAGTAGGGCGGGTTCGGATACGCAGTATTTT.

The V and J genes are TRBV6-5 and TRBJ1-2, with D possibly matching TRBD1 (5 bases). This CDR3 comprises 12 residues. Trimming stripped 4 bases from V and 8 bases from J, with 11 bases between. CDR1 MNHEY and CDR2 SVGAGI come from the germline V gene. This CDR3 is CASSSRAGGYTF. The DNA of the CDR3 is TGTGCCAGCAGTTCCAGGGCGGGGGGCTACACCTTC.

The chain combines TRBV10-3 with TRBJ2-3; 11 bases are shared with TRBD2. Germline CDR1 and CDR2: ENHRY and SYGVKD. The CDR3 length is 15 residues. Unmatched junction bases numbered 8, after V lost 11 bases and J lost 1 base. The chain's CDR3 is CASTLAGGGTDTQYF. Written as DNA, the CDR3 is TGTGCCTCGACCCTAGCGGGAGGAGGCACAGATACGCAGTATTTT.

The chain joins TRBV2 to TRBJ1-1; the match to TRBD1 covers 9 bases. The CDR3 has 14 amino acids. Germline V gene data show CDR1 as SNHLY and CDR2 as FYNNEI. Trimming at V came to 10 bases and at J to 5 bases, leaving 11 bases not matched to a gene. The CDR3 DNA reads as TGTGCCACCCTCCCGGGACAGGGAAATACTGAAGCTTTCTTT. Its translation is CATLPGQGNTEAFF.

The chain carries TRBV11-3 and TRBJ2-1; 10 bases agree with TRBD1. Trimming cost V 4 bases and J 12 bases; bases outside gene matches: 6. The length of the CDR3 is 13 residues. From germline, CDR1 is SGHNT and CDR2 YENEEA. CDR3 protein: CASSSTGGAGQFF. The CDR3 DNA is TGTGCCAGCAGCTCGACAGGGGGCGCGGGGCAGTTCTTC.

The rearrangement links TRBV15 to TRBJ2-1, with 11 bases that match TRBD2. V was pared by 5 bases and J by 3 bases, with 9 bases of the junction left unmatched. The germline CDR1 and CDR2 sequences are LNHNV and YYDKDF (reference sequence). This CDR3 comprises 17 residues. CDR3: CATSPSFSGGGYNEQFF. The CDR3 nucleotides are TGTGCCACCAGCCCTTCTTTTAGCGGGGGGGGCTACAATGAGCAGTTCTTC.

The chain recombines TRBV6-6 with TRBJ2-5; D gene unclear. The DNA end favors TRBJ2-7, so the J call may be wrong. The V gene's germline CDR1 is MNHNY and CDR2 SVGAGI (reference sequence). The CDR3 has 13 amino acids. Here the CDR3 reads CAIGSDGNYEQYF. For the CDR3, the DNA is TGTGCCATCGGGTCAGACGGTAATTACGAGCAGTACTTC.

The chain links TRBV30 to TRBJ2-1; 13 nucleotides line up with TRBD2. V lost 5 bases to trimming and J lost 0 bases; unmatched junction nucleotides: 1. The CDR3 has 15 amino acids. CDR1 and CDR2 from the germline V gene are GTSNPN and SVGIG (reference sequence). CDR3 amino acids: CAWGLAGVSYNEQFF. The CDR3, as DNA: TGTGCCTGGGGACTAGCGGGAGTCTCCTACAATGAGCAGTTCTTC.

The chain has TRBV7-2 and TRBJ2-3, with 7 bases identical to TRBD1. With 2 bases clipped from V and 5 bases from J, the junction kept 16 bases outside the gene matches. Germline CDR1 reads SGHTA; CDR2 reads FQGNSA. This CDR3 comprises 18 residues. The CDR3 region has the DNA TGTGCCAGCAGCTTATATTACAGGGGATCGTCGGGTCGAGATACGCAGTATTTT. Translated: CASSLYYRGSSGRDTQYF.